This T cell receptor beta chain derives from a study of blood T cell repertoires in COVID-19. Per the germline V gene, CDR1 is LNHDA and CDR2 is SQIVND (reference sequence). Trimming pared 6 bases from V and 0 bases from J, leaving 21 bases between. CDR3 size: 18 residues. In the authors' workflow: How many nucleated cells were present was estimated from reference gene primer amplification. Generated by immunoSEQ multiplex PCR, the TCRdb table keeps only in-frame clones and is missing some. V and J calls plus clone size are reproduced from that table; the DNA served to infer D and trimming. Of 11,000 to 15,000 clones listed, roughly 86% are singletons.

The sequenced material came from peripheral blood. The sequence was obtained from a human donor in a cohort sampled during active COVID-19. This chain connects TRBV19 to TRBJ2-1; possible D gene TRBD2, 5 bases. CDR3 protein: CASRPMAGGLSSYNEQFF. As DNA, the CDR3 is TGTGCCAGTAGACCAATGGCCGGCGGACTGAGCTCCTACAATGAGCAGTTCTTC.